This entry lists 2 T cell receptor beta chains sequenced from one sample in a study of shared clonotypes between healthy human individuals. Profiled with immunoSEQ multiplex PCR; TCRdb holds only in-frame clones, not every one. The sample carries approximately 1,500,000 clones, around 97% recorded once. The sequenced sample consisted of naive CD4+ T cells sorted from blood. Stated subset: CD45RA+ positively selected. These receptors all stem from a young man in good health.

The chain recombines TRBV9 with TRBJ2-7; 8 bases are shared with TRBD1. From germline, CDR1 is SGDLS and CDR2 YYNGEE. J gave up 3 bases and V 0 bases, and 8 bases lay outside the gene matches. The CDR3 consists of 16 residues. The CDR3 is CASSVGATGEYYEQYF. CDR3 nucleotides: TGTGCCAGCAGCGTAGGGGCGACAGGGGAATACTACGAGCAGTACTTC.

The chain employs TRBV11-2 and TRBJ1-4; D unclear. CDR1 is SGHAT and CDR2 is FQNNGV in the germline V gene. The ends were cut back, 5 bases at V and 0 bases at J, with 16 bases in the middle. The CDR3 is made up of 17 amino acids. CDR3: CASSVTGNPATNEKLFF. CDR3 coding DNA: TGTGCCAGCAGCGTGACGGGCAATCCTGCAACTAATGAAAAACTGTTTTTT.